This entry lists 14 T cell receptor beta chains sequenced from one sample in a study of PD-L1 blockade in urothelial cancer. Clones were read by immunoSEQ multiplex PCR, and TCRdb kept only the in-frame ones, dropping some. The sample includes some 47,000 clones, roughly four fifths of them seen just once. The source material was PBMCs, sampled around atezolizumab (anti-PD-L1) treatment. Receptor source: a man aged 70 or older with urothelial cancer.

This clone occurred a few times. The chain is built from TRBV2 and TRBJ1-2; TRBD1 is a possible D gene (6 bases). With 5 bases removed from V and 6 bases from J, the gap between germline ends came to 10 bases. This CDR3 contains 12 residues. CDR1 and CDR2 (germline): SNHLY, FYNNEI. The CDR3 loop reads CASSTGFDGYTF. DNA of the CDR3: TGTGCCAGCAGTACAGGGTTTGATGGCTACACCTTC. Drawing the rest from reference TRBV2 and TRBJ1-2, the complete variable domain is EPEVTQTPSHQVTQMGQEVILRCVPISNHLYFYWYRQILGQKVEFLVSFYNNEISEKSEIFDDQFSVERPDGSNFTLKIRSTKLEDSAMYFCASSTGFDGYTFGSGTRLTVV.

V is TRBV4-3 and J is TRBJ2-7; D might be TRBD1 (6 bases). The V gene's germline CDR1 is LGHNA and CDR2 YSLEER. The CDR3 sequence is 13 residues long. Trimming left V 1 base short and J 6 bases short, with 10 bases between. CDR3 sequence reads: CASSQVSGVEQYF. CDR3 bases: TGCGCCAGCAGCCAAGTGTCAGGGGTCGAGCAGTACTTC.

The chain recombines TRBV30 with TRBJ1-6; 11 nucleotides match TRBD1. Germline CDR1 reads GTSNPN; CDR2 reads SVGIG (reference sequence). The V and J ends lost 0 bases and 10 bases, in that order; junction bases with no gene match: 5. This CDR3 contains 15 residues. CDR3 sequence (DNA): TGTGCCTGGAGTGTACGGACAGGGGGCCAGTCACCCCTCCACTTT. Protein product: CAWSVRTGGQSPLHF.

This sequence joins TRBV9 and TRBJ1-2; 7 bases fit TRBD1. The germline CDR1 and CDR2 sequences are SGDLS and YYNGEE. The CDR3 has 16 residues. Trimming at V came to 0 bases and at J to 5 bases, leaving 10 bases not matched to a gene. In DNA form, the CDR3 reads TGTGCCAGCAGCGTAGGGTCAGGGGGAGGCCTATATGGCTACACCTTC. It translates to CASSVGSGGGLYGYTF.

The chain has TRBV28 and TRBJ1-1, with 7 bases lining up with TRBD1. The CDR3 is made up of 18 amino acids. V lost 2 bases to trimming and J lost 0 bases; unmatched junction nucleotides: 12. Germline CDR1 and CDR2: MDHEN and SYDVKM. CDR3 region: CASSLPPGTDFMNTEAFF. Here the CDR3 DNA reads TGTGCCAGCAGTTTACCCCCCGGGACAGACTTTATGAACACTGAAGCTTTCTTT.

V and J are TRBV25-1 and TRBJ2-2; TRBD2 matches at 11 bases. The CDR3 is made up of 17 amino acids. The ends lost 7 bases at V and 6 bases at J; junction bases unmatched: 13. CDR1 and CDR2 (germline): MGHDK, SYGVNS. CDR3 nucleotides: TGTGCCAGCAAGACTGTATTAGCGGGGGGGTTCGCCGGGGAGCTGTTTTTT. This translates into CASKTVLAGGFAGELFF.

The chain carries TRBV2 and TRBJ1-1, with D perhaps matching TRBD1 (5 bases). The V gene's germline CDR1 is SNHLY and CDR2 FYNNEI. The V and J ends lost 4 bases and 1 base respectively, with 7 bases between them. The CDR3 length is 13 residues. The CDR3 DNA is TGTGCCAGCAGTGCCCAGGGGAACACTGAAGCTTTCTTT. Amino acids: CASSAQGNTEAFF. Full variable domain (outside the CDR3, taken from reference TRBV2 and TRBJ1-1): EPEVTQTPSHQVTQMGQEVILRCVPISNHLYFYWYRQILGQKVEFLVSFYNNEISEKSEIFDDQFSVERPDGSNFTLKIRSTKLEDSAMYFCASSAQGNTEAFFGQGTRLTVV.

The chain has TRBV19 and TRBJ2-2; no clear D gene. Germline values: CDR1 LNHDA, CDR2 SQIVND (reference sequence). The CDR3 is made up of 14 amino acids. The V gene lost 4 bases and the J gene lost 1 base, with 7 bases spanning the gap. CDR3 amino acids: CASSTRQNTGELFF. The DNA of the CDR3 is TGTGCCAGTAGTACCCGACAGAACACCGGGGAGCTGTTTTTT.

A single count supports this clone. This chain uses TRBV18 with TRBJ2-5; 7 bases agree with TRBD1. Germline V gene sequence: CDR1 KGHSH, CDR2 LQKENI. V was clipped by 3 bases and J by 1 base; unmatched bases: 5. This CDR3 region has 15 residues. CDR3 nucleotide sequence: TGTGCCAGCTCACCGGGCAGGGGGAGCCAAGAGACCCAGTACTTC. Translating it yields CASSPGRGSQETQYF. Variable domain in full (rest from reference TRBV18 and TRBJ2-5): NAGVMQNPRHLVRRRGQEARLRCSPMKGHSHVYWYRQLPEEGLKFMVYLQKENIIDESGMPKERFSAEFPKEGPSILRIQQVVRGDSAAYFCASSPGRGSQETQYFGPGTRLLVL.

This chain's CDR3 is CASSSYSGRGNTDTQYF. For the CDR3, the DNA is TGTGCCAGCAGCTCGTACTCCGGACGGGGAAACACAGATACGCAGTATTTT. The V gene is TRBV5-5, the J gene TRBJ2-3; possibly TRBD2 for D (5 bases). The CDR3 consists of 17 residues. Germline CDR1 is SGHKS and CDR2 is YYEKEE (reference sequence). Deletions cut 3 bases from V and 2 bases from J, with 19 bases between.

The chain couples TRBV5-8 to TRBJ2-1; D is ambiguous. The CDR3 consists of 13 residues. From germline, CDR1 is SGHTS and CDR2 YDEGEE. V was clipped by 1 base and J by 5 bases, with 7 bases between them. The CDR3 spells CASSLNRDNEQFF. CDR3 sequence (DNA): TGTGCCAGCAGCTTGAACAGAGACAATGAGCAGTTCTTC. The variable domain in full, completed from reference TRBV5-8 and TRBJ2-1, reads EAGVTQSPTHLIKTRGQQATLRCSPISGHTSVYWYQQALGLGLQFLLWYDEGEERNRGNFPPRFSGRQFPNYSSELNVNALELEDSALYLCASSLNRDNEQFFGPGTRLTVL.

The chain joins TRBV18 to TRBJ2-1; tentative D call: TRBD1 (5 bases). The CDR3 runs 16 residues. V was cut by 1 base and J by 2 bases, with 12 bases left in between. Germline CDR1 reads KGHSH; CDR2 reads LQKENI. The DNA for the CDR3 is TGTGCCAGCTCACCACAAGCAGGGTCCCCCTACAATGAGCAGTTCTTC. This translates into CASSPQAGSPYNEQFF.

The V and J genes are TRBV29-1 and TRBJ2-7; maybe TRBD1 (5 bases). This CDR3 is 13 amino acids long. Germline V lookup: CDR1 SQVTM, CDR2 ANQGSEA. The V and J ends lost 0 bases and 8 bases respectively, with 14 bases between them. The CDR3: CSVEDRATGKQYF. The CDR3 region has the DNA TGCAGCGTTGAAGACAGGGCTACTGGTAAGCAGTACTTC.

The V and J genes are TRBV7-8 and TRBJ1-2; D remains unclear. The CDR3 has 13 amino acids. V shed 3 bases and J shed 2 bases, with 7 bases lying between them. Germline CDR1 is SGHVS and CDR2 is FQNEAQ. The CDR3 DNA reads as TGTGCCAGCAGCTTCCGGGAAAACTATGGCTACACCTTC. Amino acid sequence: CASSFRENYGYTF.